A single sample gave rise to the 13 T cell receptor beta chains below, sequenced in a study of shared clonotypes between healthy human individuals. TCRdb's copy holds only in-frame clones and misses some; the assay was immunoSEQ multiplex PCR. This table has about 1.5 million clones, approximately 97% appearing once. Sequencing used naive CD4+ T cells sorted from blood. Subset given: CD45RA+ positively selected. The receptors were gathered from a man younger than 40 in good health.

V usage is TRBV28 and J usage is TRBJ2-2; D may be TRBD2 (6 bases). V shed 7 bases and J shed 6 bases, with 15 bases lying between them. This CDR3 is built from 14 residues. Germline V gene lookup returns CDR1 MDHEN and CDR2 SYDVKM. The CDR3, as DNA: TGTGCCAGCACCCCGGGACTCCCCCCCGGGGAGCTGTTTTTT. Amino acids: CASTPGLPPGELFF.

The rearrangement uses TRBV19 and TRBJ2-1; 11 bases align to TRBD2. V gave up 6 bases and J gave up 4 bases; unmatched junction bases: 8. Germline CDR1 is LNHDA and CDR2 is SQIVND (reference sequence). The CDR3 has 16 residues. DNA for the CDR3: TGTGCCAGTAGGAGCGGGCTAGCGGGAGGATACAATGAGCAGTTCTTC. It encodes CASRSGLAGGYNEQFF.

This rearrangement joins TRBV5-8 to TRBJ2-4; a weak D match, TRBD1 (5 bases). The CDR3 has 18 amino acids. CDR1 and CDR2 from the germline V gene are SGHTS and YDEGEE. Between the trimmed V and J ends, which lost 1 base and 12 bases, there was a span of 29 bases. The CDR3 spells CASSLTGWYTLWGLRQYF. Here the CDR3 DNA reads TGTGCCAGCAGCTTGACAGGTTGGTATACGTTATGGGGTTTGCGTCAGTACTTC.

J is TRBJ2-1 and V is TRBV28, with D possibly called TRBD1 or TRBD2 (5 bases each). The CDR3 length is 16 residues. V lost 2 bases and J lost 10, with 21 bases in between. Germline V gene lookup returns CDR1 MDHEN and CDR2 SYDVKM. For the CDR3, the DNA is TGTGCCAGCAGTTTACGACCGGGACGGCCTCAGAAAGAGCAGTTCTTC. It yields the protein CASSLRPGRPQKEQFF.

This rearrangement joins TRBV7-9 to TRBJ1-2; 11 positions match TRBD1. CDR1 SEHNR and CDR2 FQNEAQ come from the germline V gene (reference sequence). V shed 4 bases, J shed 6 bases, and the junction held 1 base outside the gene matches. This CDR3 has 13 amino acids. This CDR3 reads CASSWTGGHGYTF. In DNA form, the CDR3 reads TGTGCCAGCAGCTGGACAGGGGGCCATGGCTACACCTTC.

The chain uses TRBV7-2 and TRBJ2-3, with D uncertain. The CDR3 spans 19 residues. The V gene's germline CDR1 is SGHTA and CDR2 FQGNSA. V was shortened by 4 bases and J by 3 bases, with 26 bases between the two germline ends. The CDR3 nucleotides read TGTGCCAGCAGCTCCCTGGAGCTGTCCCCCACTCGGATTACAGATACGCAGTATTTT. Its translation is CASSSLELSPTRITDTQYF.

This chain uses TRBV5-1 with TRBJ2-3, with TRBD2 matching over 10 bases. There are 16 residues in the CDR3. The J segment lost 3 bases and the V segment lost 4 bases, leaving 8 bases of the junction unmatched. CDR1 and CDR2 (germline): SGHRS, YFSETQ. The CDR3 bases are TGCGCCAGCAGCCTCACGACTAGCGGGCCTACAGATACGCAGTATTTT. This sequence encodes CASSLTTSGPTDTQYF.

V and J are TRBV13 and TRBJ2-7; 8 positions agree with TRBD2. The CDR3 contains 14 residues. From germline, CDR1 is PRHDT and CDR2 FYEKMQ (reference sequence). With 0 bases clipped from V and 3 bases from J, the junction kept 1 base outside the gene matches. CDR3 region: CASSLGLAGYEQYF. The CDR3 DNA reads as TGTGCCAGCAGCTTAGGGCTAGCGGGCTACGAGCAGTACTTC.

The V and J genes are TRBV7-8 and TRBJ2-2, with a weak D call TRBD1 (6 bases). This CDR3 contains 15 residues. Trimming left V 3 bases short and J 7 bases short, with 15 bases between. Germline values: CDR1 SGHVS, CDR2 FQNEAQ. CDR3 region: CASSLLDRPIGELFF. The CDR3 bases are TGTGCCAGCAGCTTGCTCGACAGGCCGATCGGGGAGCTGTTTTTT.

To note about this clone: Different DNA sequences within this sample yield the same CDR3. The V gene is TRBV18, the J gene TRBJ2-3; the D is unclear. Germline V CDR1 and CDR2: KGHSH, LQKENI. V shed 3 bases and J shed 1 base, with 8 bases lying between them. The CDR3 consists of 14 residues. CDR3 protein: CASSPTGGTDTQYF. The CDR3 coding sequence is TGTGCCAGCTCACCGACCGGAGGCACAGATACGCAGTATTTT.

This chain uses TRBV7-9 with TRBJ1-2; D may be TRBD1 (6 bases). With 6 bases removed from V and 2 bases from J, the gap between germline ends came to 19 bases. The CDR3 contains 16 residues. CDR1 SEHNR and CDR2 FQNEAQ come from the germline V gene (reference sequence). CDR3 sequence (DNA): TGTGCCAGCAGTCGTAGGAGGGGGGACAAGAACTATGGCTACACCTTC. Translating it yields CASSRRRGDKNYGYTF.

A remark on this clone: Other DNA sequences in this specimen translate into the identical CDR3. V usage is TRBV18 and J usage is TRBJ2-3; 7 bases match TRBD2. Germline V gene lookup returns CDR1 KGHSH and CDR2 LQKENI. V lost 3 bases and J lost 3; bases outside the gene matches: 6. This CDR3 comprises 15 residues. The CDR3 bases are TGTGCCAGCTCACCGGTGGCGGGAGTAACAGATACGCAGTATTTT. It encodes CASSPVAGVTDTQYF. Looking up the rest from reference TRBV18 and TRBJ2-3 gives the full variable domain: NAGVMQNPRHLVRRRGQEARLRCSPMKGHSHVYWYRQLPEEGLKFMVYLQKENIIDESGMPKERFSAEFPKEGPSILRIQQVVRGDSAAYFCASSPVAGVTDTQYFGPGTRLTVL.

The J gene is TRBJ2-7, the V gene TRBV7-9; the D gene could be TRBD1 or TRBD2 (5 bases each). The germline V gene encodes CDR1 SEHNR and CDR2 FQNEAQ (reference sequence). Trimming removed 0 bases at V and 12 bases at J, with 18 bases between. The CDR3 is made up of 14 amino acids. In nucleotides, the CDR3 is TGTGCCAGCAGCTTAGCGGGGGACCGGGCAGATCGGTACTTC. This codes for CASSLAGDRADRYF.